This TCR beta chain was obtained from a study of T-cell memory formation after mild COVID-19. Overall study context: Clusters of TCRs were largely donor specific. Findings and caveats of the study: Mostly located in CM and EM were contracting CD4+ clones, with contracting CD8+ clones located in EMRA. CD4+ bias marked clones expanding day 15 to 37, unlike balanced contracting clones.

The CDR3 extends over 15 amino acids. It was 5'RACE with constant-segment primers that produced the TCR alpha and TCR beta cDNA libraries, which carried sample barcodes and UMIs. One entry per CDR3 protein results from TCRdb running MiXCR on the 5' RACE reads. The sample includes roughly 300,000 distinct CDR3 sequences, roughly 15% of them seen just once. This clonotype showed up many times. The target antigen is unknown. One junction end disagrees with the germline gene, perhaps due to a read error. Sequenced: PBMCs or a T cell subset sorted from them (not recorded which). The rearrangement joins TRBV12-3 or TRBV12-4 to TRBJ2-4, with D tentatively TRBD1 (6 bases). The sequence came from a man aged 18-30 years who had mild COVID-19 (a few samples of this study predate the infection). Cell type and time point are not known. The CDR3 nucleotides read TGTGCCAGCAGTCTAGCCACAGGGCCGATAGACATTCAGTACTTC. Protein: CASSLATGPIDIQYF.